This T cell receptor (beta chain) derives from a study of blood T cell repertoires in COVID-19. Study details: The United States, Italy and Spain were the sources of the acute and convalescent COVID-19 samples.

Assay used: immunoSEQ multiplex PCR; TCRdb lists only in-frame clones, some missing. Among 120,000 or so clones listed, 55% to 70% were seen once. This CDR3 has 14 amino acids. Germline CDR1 reads LNHDA; CDR2 reads SQIVND (reference sequence). J was trimmed by 5 bases and V by 5 bases; bases with no gene match: 5. J is TRBJ2-7 and V is TRBV19; 11 bases match TRBD1. Sequenced input: peripheral blood. The clonotype comes from a woman in her 70s with acute or convalescent COVID-19. The CDR3 loop reads CASSWTGGLNEQYF. The CDR3 region has the DNA TGTGCCAGTAGTTGGACAGGGGGCTTGAACGAGCAGTACTTC.